This T cell receptor beta chain was retrieved from a study of T cells expressing NK-cell markers. Study context: The eight sequenced donors comprised seven who were HCMV-seropositive and one who was seronegative. General study points: Among CD8+ T cells from 5 to 7 donors, dominant NKG2C+ clonotypes accounted for about 1.0-7.0%.

TCRdb derives one entry per CDR3 protein from the 5' RACE reads, leaving out DNA. The sample includes 500,000 or so distinct CDR3 sequences. Germline CDR1 reads MNHNS; CDR2 reads SASEGT. The CDR3 totals 14 residues. As regards this clonotype: No antigen is known for it.

This sequence originates from a man aged 18-30 years in good health. Sequencing was performed on blood T cells: a sorted CD56 or NKG2C T cell subset, CD4+ or CD8+ T cells, or bulk PBMC T cells (not recorded which). The genes are TRBV6-1 and TRBJ2-5; TCRdb's assignment of TRBD1 cannot be checked, as there is no DNA. The CDR3 sequence: CANFGRSPGETQYF.